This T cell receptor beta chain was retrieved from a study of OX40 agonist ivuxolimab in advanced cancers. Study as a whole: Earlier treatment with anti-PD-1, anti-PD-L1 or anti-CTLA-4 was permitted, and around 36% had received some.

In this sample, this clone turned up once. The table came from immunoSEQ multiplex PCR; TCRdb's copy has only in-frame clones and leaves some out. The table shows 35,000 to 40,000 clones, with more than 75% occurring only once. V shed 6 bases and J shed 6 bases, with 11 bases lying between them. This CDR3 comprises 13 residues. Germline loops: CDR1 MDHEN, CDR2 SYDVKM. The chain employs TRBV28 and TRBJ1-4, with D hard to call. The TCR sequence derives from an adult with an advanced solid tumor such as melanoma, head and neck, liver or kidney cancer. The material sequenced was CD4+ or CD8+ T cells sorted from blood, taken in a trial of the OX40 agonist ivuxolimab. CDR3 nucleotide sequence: TGTGCCAGCAGGAGATTATTGGATGAAAAACTGTTTTTT. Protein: CASRRLLDEKLFF.